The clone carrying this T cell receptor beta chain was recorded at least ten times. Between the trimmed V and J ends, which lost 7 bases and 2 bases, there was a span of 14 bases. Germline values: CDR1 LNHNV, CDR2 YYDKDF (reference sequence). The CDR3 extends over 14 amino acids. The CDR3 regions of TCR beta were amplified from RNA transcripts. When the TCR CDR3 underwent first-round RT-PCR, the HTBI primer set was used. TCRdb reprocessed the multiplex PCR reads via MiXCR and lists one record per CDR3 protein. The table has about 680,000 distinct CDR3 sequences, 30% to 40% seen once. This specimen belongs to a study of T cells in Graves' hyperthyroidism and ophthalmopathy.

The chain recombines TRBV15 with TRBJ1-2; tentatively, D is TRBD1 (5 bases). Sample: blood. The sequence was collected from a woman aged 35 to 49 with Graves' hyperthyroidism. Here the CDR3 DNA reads TGTGCCACCACTACCCGAGGGGCCAACTATGGCTACACCTTC. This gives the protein CATTTRGANYGYTF.